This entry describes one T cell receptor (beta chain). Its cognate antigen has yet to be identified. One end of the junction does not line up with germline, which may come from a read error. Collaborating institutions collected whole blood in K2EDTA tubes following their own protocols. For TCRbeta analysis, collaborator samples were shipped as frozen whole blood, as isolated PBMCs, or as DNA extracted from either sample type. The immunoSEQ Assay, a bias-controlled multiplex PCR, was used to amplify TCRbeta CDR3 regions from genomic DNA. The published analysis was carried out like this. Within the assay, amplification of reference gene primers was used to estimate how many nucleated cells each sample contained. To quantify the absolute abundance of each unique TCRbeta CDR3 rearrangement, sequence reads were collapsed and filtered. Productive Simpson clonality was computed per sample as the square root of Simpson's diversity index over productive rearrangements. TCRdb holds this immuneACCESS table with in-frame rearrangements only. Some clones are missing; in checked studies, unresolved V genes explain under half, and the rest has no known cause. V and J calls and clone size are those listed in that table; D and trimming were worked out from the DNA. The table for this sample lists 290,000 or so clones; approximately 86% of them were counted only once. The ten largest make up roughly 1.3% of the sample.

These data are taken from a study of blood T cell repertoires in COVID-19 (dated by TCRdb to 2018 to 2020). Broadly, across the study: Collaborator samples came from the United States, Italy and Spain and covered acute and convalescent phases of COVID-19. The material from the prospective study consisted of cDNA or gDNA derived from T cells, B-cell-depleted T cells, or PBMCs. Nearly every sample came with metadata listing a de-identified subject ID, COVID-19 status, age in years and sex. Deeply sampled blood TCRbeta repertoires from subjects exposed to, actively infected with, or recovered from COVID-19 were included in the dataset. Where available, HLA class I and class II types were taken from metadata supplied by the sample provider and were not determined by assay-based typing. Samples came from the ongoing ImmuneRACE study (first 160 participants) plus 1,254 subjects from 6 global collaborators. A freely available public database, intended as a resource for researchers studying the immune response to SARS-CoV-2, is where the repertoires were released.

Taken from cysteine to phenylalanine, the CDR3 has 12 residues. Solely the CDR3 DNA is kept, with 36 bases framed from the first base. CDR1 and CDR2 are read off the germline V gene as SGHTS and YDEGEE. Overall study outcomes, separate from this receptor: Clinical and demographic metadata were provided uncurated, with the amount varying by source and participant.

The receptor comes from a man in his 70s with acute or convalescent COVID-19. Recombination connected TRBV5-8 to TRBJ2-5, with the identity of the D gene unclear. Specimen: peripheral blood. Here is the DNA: TGTGTCAGCAGCCCTACTATAGAGACCCAGTACTTC. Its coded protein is CVSSPTIETQYF.